This is a list of T cell receptor beta chains from one sample in a study of T cell responses to AZD1222 COVID-19 vaccine. Only in-frame clones appear in the TCRdb table, and some are missing; sequencing was by immunoSEQ multiplex PCR. The sample includes about 51,000 clones, around 90% seen only once; the top ten take around 1.1%. This sample comprised peripheral blood, obtained 28 days after the second AZD1222 dose. The receptors here all came from an adult who received the AZD1222 COVID-19 vaccine. Each CDR3 is given with its conserved first and last residue. D genes are given only for firm matches. Rows give clone size only sometimes, using once, few, many, or a class for an expanded clone.

v_gene,j_gene,abundance,d_gene,CDR3nt,CDR3aa
TRBV7-7,TRBJ2-5,NA,NA,TGTGCTAGCAGCCCCCGGCGGGAACCGGCCGCACAAGAGACCCAGTACTTC,CASSPRREPAAQETQYF
TRBV6-5,TRBJ1-1,NA,NA,TGTGCCAGCAGTTACTCCAGGTCCTGGAACACTGAAGCTTTCTTT,CASSYSRSWNTEAFF
TRBV19,TRBJ1-1,NA,NA,TGTGCCAGTAGTATGTTAAGGAACACTGAAGCTTTCTTT,CASSMLRNTEAFF
TRBV28,TRBJ2-7,once,NA,TGTGCCAGCAGTTTTGACTCCGAGCAGTACTTC,CASSFDSEQYF
TRBV2,TRBJ2-1,NA,NA,TGTGCCAGCAGTGACGGGGGCGGGGGTTTCTACAATGAGCAGTTCTTC,CASSDGGGGFYNEQFF
TRBV6-1,TRBJ2-3,NA,TRBD2,TGTGCCAGCAGTGAAAGAGTACAGCGGGGTACAGATACGCAGTATTTT,CASSERVQRGTDTQYF
TRBV27,TRBJ2-7,NA,NA,TGTGCCAGCAGTTCAGACCAGGGGATGCAATACGAGCAGTACTTC,CASSSDQGMQYEQYF
TRBV5-1,TRBJ2-1,NA,TRBD2,TGCGCCAGCAGCGTGGCCGGGACTACGCACAATGAGCAGTTCTTC,CASSVAGTTHNEQFF
TRBV20-1,TRBJ2-7,once,NA,TGCAGTGCTAGTAGACAAACCTACGAGCAGTACTTC,CSASRQTYEQYF
TRBV6-6,TRBJ1-4,NA,TRBD1,TGTGCCAGCAGTTACGGGCAGGGGGGAAGGGAAAAACTGTTTTTT,CASSYGQGGREKLFF
TRBV2,TRBJ2-7,NA,TRBD1,TGTGCCAGCAGTGACGGGACAGAGAGAACCTACGAGCAGTACTTC,CASSDGTERTYEQYF
TRBV28,TRBJ1-5,NA,TRBD1,TGTGCCAGCAGTTTATGGTCAGGGGGCGTCAATAGCAATCAGCCCCAGCATTTT,CASSLWSGGVNSNQPQHF
TRBV7-6,TRBJ2-7,NA,NA,TGTGCCAGCAGCGGACAACGCTGGGGCGACTCCTACGAGCAGTACTTC,CASSGQRWGDSYEQYF
TRBV2,TRBJ1-5,NA,NA,TGTGCCAGCAGGGAGGGCGTTTATAGCAATCAGCCCCAGCATTTT,CASREGVYSNQPQHF
TRBV9,TRBJ2-2,once,TRBD2,TGTGCCAGCAGCGTGGCCCTAGCGGGAGCGGGCACCGGGGAGCTGTTTTTT,CASSVALAGAGTGELFF
TRBV27,TRBJ1-3,NA,NA,TGTGCCAGCAGCGAGACGTGGGGCTCTGGAAACACCATATATTTT,CASSETWGSGNTIYF
TRBV9,TRBJ2-2,NA,TRBD2,TGTGCCAGCAGCGTAGGGCTAGCGGAGGCCGGGGAGCTGTTTTTT,CASSVGLAEAGELFF
TRBV21-1,TRBJ2-1,NA,NA,TGTGCCAGCAGCAAAGGTGCAGGGGTCTGGTGGCATGAGCAGTTCTTC,CASSKGAGVWWHEQFF
TRBV27,TRBJ1-4,NA,TRBD1,TGTGCCAGCAGTCTCTACCGGGACAGGGGGCCTGGAGAAAAACTGTTTTTT,CASSLYRDRGPGEKLFF
TRBV19,TRBJ2-7,once,NA,TGTGCCAGTAGCATATACCCCCACGAGCAGTACTTC,CASSIYPHEQYF
TRBV9,TRBJ2-2,few,NA,TGTGCCAGCAGCGTGATAGGGGGAACCGGGGAGCTGTTTTTT,CASSVIGGTGELFF
TRBV2,TRBJ1-6,NA,NA,TGTGCCAGCAGTGCTTCGCCCTATTCACCCCTCCACTTT,CASSASPYSPLHF
TRBV24-1,TRBJ1-5,NA,TRBD1,TGTGCCACCAGCCGCGGGGACAGGGGAGTAGGTCAGCCCCAGCATTTT,CATSRGDRGVGQPQHF
TRBV7-2,TRBJ1-3,few,NA,TGTGCCAGCAGCTTAGAGGGGACTGCTTCTGGAAACACCATATATTTT,CASSLEGTASGNTIYF
TRBV2,TRBJ2-7,NA,NA,TGTGCCAGCAGTGGAAGTAGCGTCCGAACCTACGAGCAGTACTTC,CASSGSSVRTYEQYF
TRBV27,TRBJ2-1,NA,NA,TGTGCCAGCAGTTTAACAGATCCTTACAATGAGCAGTTCTTC,CASSLTDPYNEQFF
TRBV2,TRBJ1-6,NA,TRBD1,TGTGCCAGCAGTGATTTAGGGACAGGCGGTTCACCCCTCCACTTT,CASSDLGTGGSPLHF
TRBV9,TRBJ1-3,NA,TRBD1,TGTGCCAGCAGCGATACCAGGGGGCGCGGTATTTATGGTCCCATATATTTT,CASSDTRGRGIYGPIYF
TRBV19,TRBJ1-2,few,NA,TGTGCCAGTAGTATCAGGACAGACTATGGCTACACCTTC,CASSIRTDYGYTF
TRBV11-2,TRBJ2-3,NA,NA,TGTGCCAGCGGCTTGGTGCGGGCTGGAGATACGCAGTATTTT,CASGLVRAGDTQYF
TRBV19,TRBJ2-1,NA,TRBD2,TGTGCCAGTAGTATACGGCGGGAGGGCCGTCAGTTCTTC,CASSIRREGRQFF
TRBV12-3/TRBV12-4,TRBJ1-1,NA,NA,TGTGCCAGCTCGTTTAGGGAGAACACTGAAGCTTTCTTT,CASSFRENTEAFF
TRBV28,TRBJ1-5,NA,TRBD1,TGTGCCAGCAGTGGAGGGACAGGGGGCGTTCAGCCCCAGCATTTT,CASSGGTGGVQPQHF
TRBV4-1,TRBJ2-2,NA,TRBD2,TGCGCCAGCAGCCACCCACTCAGACTAGCGGGAAGCACCGGGGAGCTGTTTTTT,CASSHPLRLAGSTGELFF
TRBV5-1,TRBJ2-7,NA,TRBD1,TGCGCCAGCAGCGCTACTGGACAGGGGGCGGTCGAGCAGTACTTC,CASSATGQGAVEQYF
TRBV19,TRBJ2-3,medium-sized,TRBD2,TGTGCCAGTAGTCTAGGGGAGGGAGATACGCAGTATTTT,CASSLGEGDTQYF
TRBV29-1,TRBJ1-2,NA,NA,TGCAGCGTTTTATTAGGGGCTGATGGCTACACCTTC,CSVLLGADGYTF
TRBV19,TRBJ2-7,NA,NA,TGTGCCAGTAGTATCCTCGCAGGGGGGTCCTACGAGCAGTACTTC,CASSILAGGSYEQYF
TRBV20-1,TRBJ1-1,NA,TRBD1,TGCAGTGCTACTGACAGGGCGCAGTGGGGAGCTTTCTTT,CSATDRAQWGAFF
TRBV5-1,TRBJ2-1,NA,NA,TGCGCCAGCAGTTGGGTAGCAGCAAATAATGAGCAGTTCTTC,CASSWVAANNEQFF
TRBV6-5,TRBJ2-2,NA,NA,TGTGCCAGCAGTTACTCGGACGGGGAGCTGTTTTTT,CASSYSDGELFF
TRBV28,TRBJ1-2,once,TRBD1,TGTGCCACCTACCGACAGGGGGTCGACTATGGCTACACCTTC,CATYRQGVDYGYTF
TRBV5-1,TRBJ1-1,once,NA,TGCGCCAGCAGCTTCGTCGCGGGAACTGAAGCTTTCTTT,CASSFVAGTEAFF
TRBV19,TRBJ1-5,NA,TRBD1,TGTGCCACAGACAGGGGGCTAGGTCAGCCCCAGCATTTT,CATDRGLGQPQHF
TRBV5-1,TRBJ2-3,NA,NA,TGCGCCAGCAGTCCCACCGGAGGAACAGATACGCAGTATTTT,CASSPTGGTDTQYF
TRBV28,TRBJ2-7,NA,NA,TGTGCCAGCAGTTCACGCCCCACCGACGAGCAGTACTTC,CASSSRPTDEQYF
TRBV12-3/TRBV12-4,TRBJ2-5,NA,NA,TGTGCCAGCAGTTCCCAAGAGACCCAGTACTTC,CASSSQETQYF
TRBV18,TRBJ2-1,NA,NA,TGTGCCAGCTCACCATCCCAGGACAATGAGCAGTTCTTC,CASSPSQDNEQFF
TRBV9,TRBJ1-1,NA,TRBD1,TGTGCCAGCAGAAAACAGGGGGACACTGAAGCTTTCTTT,CASRKQGDTEAFF
TRBV5-4,TRBJ2-7,NA,NA,TGTGCCAGCAGGTCCGGGCCCACCTACGAGCAGTACTTC,CASRSGPTYEQYF